This T cell receptor beta chain is drawn from a study of CD4 T cells in relation to SARS-CoV-2 and coronaviruses. Study summary: After about nine days of antigen culture, PBMC TCR beta CDR3s were sequenced.

Unexposed donor CD4+ T cells date from about 2011-2018, before the COVID-19 pandemic. After about ten days of culture, CD4+ T cells were isolated. Half the medium was replaced with IL-2 medium on days 3 and 7. In regard to this clone: The antigen remains undetermined.

Germline V gene lookup returns CDR1 SGHRS and CDR2 YFSETQ. Trimming took off 0 bases at V and 0 bases at J, with 6 bases between the two ends. The CDR3 covers 14 residues. General study points: In 55% to 75% of donors, memory CD4+ clonotypes crossrecognized SARS-CoV-2 and at least one common cold coronavirus spike.

The repertoire was sequenced with immunoSEQ multiplex PCR; TCRdb's copy has only in-frame clones and lacks some. The sample lists fewer than 25,000 clones, 76% seen once, with approximately 29% in the top ten. The TCR was taken from a human donor in good health. V usage is TRBV5-1 and J usage is TRBJ1-2; no clear D. Sequencing was performed on CD4+ T cells from PBMCs, cultured in vitro. Here the CDR3 reads CASSLDKPNYGYTF. DNA of the CDR3: TGCGCCAGCAGCTTGGACAAACCTAACTATGGCTACACCTTC.